The T cell receptor beta chain under discussion was sequenced for a study of blood T cell repertoires in COVID-19. Sequencing was performed with immunoSEQ multiplex PCR; in TCRdb, only in-frame clones are kept and a portion is missing. The sample has tens of thousands of clones; roughly nine tenths are singletons. The CDR3 extends over 15 amino acids. The V gene's germline CDR1 is SGHKS and CDR2 YYEKEE (reference sequence). The V segment lost 0 bases and the J segment 7 bases; nucleotides outside the gene matches: 5. The specimen sequenced was peripheral blood. The chain joins TRBV5-5 to TRBJ2-7; 12 bases match TRBD1. The sequence came from a man between 60 and 75 years old with acute or convalescent COVID-19. DNA for the CDR3: TGTGCCAGCAGCTTGGATGGGACAGGGGGCCTTGAGCAGTACTTC. It specifies CASSLDGTGGLEQYF.